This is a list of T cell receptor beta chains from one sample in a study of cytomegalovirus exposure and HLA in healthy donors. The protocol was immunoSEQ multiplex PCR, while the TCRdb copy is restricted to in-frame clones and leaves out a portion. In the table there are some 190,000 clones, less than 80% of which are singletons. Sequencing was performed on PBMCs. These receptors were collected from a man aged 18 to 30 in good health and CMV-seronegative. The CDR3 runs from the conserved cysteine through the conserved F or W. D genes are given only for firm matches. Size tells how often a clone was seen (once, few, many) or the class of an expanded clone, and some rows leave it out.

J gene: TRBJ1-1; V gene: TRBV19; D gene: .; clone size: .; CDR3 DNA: TGTGCCAGTAGTGCGGTCGGATGGATCGCTGAAGCTTTCTTT; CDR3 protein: CASSAVGWIAEAFF
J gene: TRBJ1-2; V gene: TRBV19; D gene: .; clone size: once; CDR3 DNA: TGTGCCAGTAGTATTCCTAGGAATGGCTACACCTTC; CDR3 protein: CASSIPRNGYTF
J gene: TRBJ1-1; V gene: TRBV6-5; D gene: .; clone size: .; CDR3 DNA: TGTGCCAGCAGTTACACCCCGAGGGGGTCCACTGAAGCTTTCTTT; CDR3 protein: CASSYTPRGSTEAFF
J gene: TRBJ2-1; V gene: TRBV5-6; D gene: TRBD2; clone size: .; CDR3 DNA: TGTGCCAGCAGCAATGGGCCTAGCGGGAGCTATGAGCAGTTCTTC; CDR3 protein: CASSNGPSGSYEQFF
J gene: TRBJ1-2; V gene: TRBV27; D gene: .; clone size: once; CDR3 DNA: TGTGCCAGCAGGTTCACAGGGAACTATGGCTACACCTTC; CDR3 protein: CASRFTGNYGYTF
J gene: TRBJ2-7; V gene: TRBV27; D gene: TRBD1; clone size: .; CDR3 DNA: TGTGCCAGCAGGGAAGCCGGGACAGGGCCCTACGAGCAGTACTTC; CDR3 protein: CASREAGTGPYEQYF
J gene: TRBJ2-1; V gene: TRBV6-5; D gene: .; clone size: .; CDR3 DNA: TGTGCCAGCAGTTACTCGATTGAGGAGGCTTACAATGAGCAGTTCTTC; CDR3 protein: CASSYSIEEAYNEQFF
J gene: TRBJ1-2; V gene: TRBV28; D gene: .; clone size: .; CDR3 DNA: TGTGCCAGCAGGTTTGAGGGCCGTCTACAAGCATCCGGCTACACCTTC; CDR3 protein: CASRFEGRLQASGYTF
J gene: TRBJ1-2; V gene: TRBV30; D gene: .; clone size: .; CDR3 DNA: TGTGCCTCTTCCCGGGACACCTTC; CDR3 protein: CASSRDTF
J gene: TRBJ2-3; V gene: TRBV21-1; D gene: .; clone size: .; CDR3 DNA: TGTGCCAGCAGCAAGCTAGGGGGATTGGGCACAGATACGCAGTATTTT; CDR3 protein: CASSKLGGLGTDTQYF
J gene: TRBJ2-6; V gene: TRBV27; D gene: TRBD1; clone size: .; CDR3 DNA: TGTGCCAGCAGAAGACAGGGTTTTAGCTCTGGGGCCAACGTCCTGACTTTC; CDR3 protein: CASRRQGFSSGANVLTF
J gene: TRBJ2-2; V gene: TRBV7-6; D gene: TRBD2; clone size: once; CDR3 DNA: TGTGCCAGCAGCTTAGCGGTCTCTAGCGGGGAGCTGAACACCGGGGAGCTGTTTTTT; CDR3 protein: CASSLAVSSGELNTGELFF
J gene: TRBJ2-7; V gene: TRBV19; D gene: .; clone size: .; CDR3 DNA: TGTGCCAGTAGTTCCGGGACAACCTACTACGAGCAGTACTTC; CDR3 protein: CASSSGTTYYEQYF
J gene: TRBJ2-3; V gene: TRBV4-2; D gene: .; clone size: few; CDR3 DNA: TGTGCCAGCAGCCAACTCCAGGGAGGATTCACAGATACGCAGTATTTT; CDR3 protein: CASSQLQGGFTDTQYF
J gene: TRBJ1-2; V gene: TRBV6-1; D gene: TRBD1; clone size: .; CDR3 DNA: TGTGCCAGCAGTCCCGACAGGGCTGGAGGCTACACCTTC; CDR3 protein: CASSPDRAGGYTF
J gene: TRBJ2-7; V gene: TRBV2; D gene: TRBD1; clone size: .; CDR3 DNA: TGTGCCAGCAGTGTGGACAGGGCGTACGAGCAGTACTTC; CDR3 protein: CASSVDRAYEQYF
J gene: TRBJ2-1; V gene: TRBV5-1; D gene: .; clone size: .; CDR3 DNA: TGCGCCAGCTTGACTCCGGATCTCAATGAGCAGTTCTTC; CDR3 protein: CASLTPDLNEQFF
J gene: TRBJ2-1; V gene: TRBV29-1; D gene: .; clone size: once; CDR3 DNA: TGCAGCGTGGCCCGGAGACTAGACTACAATGAGCAGTTCTTC; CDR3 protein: CSVARRLDYNEQFF
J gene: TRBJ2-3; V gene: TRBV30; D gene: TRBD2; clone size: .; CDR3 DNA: TGTGCCCGGGCTAGCGGGGGGTGGGGCACAGATACGCAGTATTTT; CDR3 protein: CARASGGWGTDTQYF
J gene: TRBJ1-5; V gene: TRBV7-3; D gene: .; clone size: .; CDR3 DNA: TGTGCCAGCAGCCCGGACAGTCGCCAGCCCCAGCATTTT; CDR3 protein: CASSPDSRQPQHF
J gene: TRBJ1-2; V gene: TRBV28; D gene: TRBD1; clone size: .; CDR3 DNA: TGTGCCAGCAGTATCGGGACAGGAGGGAGCGGCTACACCTTC; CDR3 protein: CASSIGTGGSGYTF
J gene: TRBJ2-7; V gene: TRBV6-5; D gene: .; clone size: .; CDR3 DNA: TGTGCCAGCAGTAAAAACGGGATCTCCTACGAGCAGTACTTC; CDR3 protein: CASSKNGISYEQYF
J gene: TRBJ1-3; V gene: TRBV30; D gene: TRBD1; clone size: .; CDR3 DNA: TGTGCCTCCCGGGACAGCTCTGGAAACACCATATATTTT; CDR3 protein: CASRDSSGNTIYF
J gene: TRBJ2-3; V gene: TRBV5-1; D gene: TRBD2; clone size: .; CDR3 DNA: TGCGCCAGCAGCTTGGGCGGTAGCGGGAGATCAGATACGCAGTATTTT; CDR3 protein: CASSLGGSGRSDTQYF
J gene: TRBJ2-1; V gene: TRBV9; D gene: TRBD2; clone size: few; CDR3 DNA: TGTGCCAGCAGCGGGGGACTAGCGGGCTTCTACAATGAGCAGTTCTTC; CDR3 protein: CASSGGLAGFYNEQFF
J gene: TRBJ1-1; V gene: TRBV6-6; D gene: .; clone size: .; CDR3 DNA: TGTGCCGCCACACGACAAGAGAACACTGAAGCTTTCTTT; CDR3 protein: CAATRQENTEAFF
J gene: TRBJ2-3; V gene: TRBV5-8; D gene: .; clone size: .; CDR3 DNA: TGTGCCAGCAGCTTGGGATATGGAGGGTCTACGCAGTATTTT; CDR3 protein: CASSLGYGGSTQYF
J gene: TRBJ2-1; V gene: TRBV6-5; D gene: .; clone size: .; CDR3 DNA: TGTGCCAGCATCTCGCCAGGGGGGAATGAGCAGTTCTTC; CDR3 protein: CASISPGGNEQFF